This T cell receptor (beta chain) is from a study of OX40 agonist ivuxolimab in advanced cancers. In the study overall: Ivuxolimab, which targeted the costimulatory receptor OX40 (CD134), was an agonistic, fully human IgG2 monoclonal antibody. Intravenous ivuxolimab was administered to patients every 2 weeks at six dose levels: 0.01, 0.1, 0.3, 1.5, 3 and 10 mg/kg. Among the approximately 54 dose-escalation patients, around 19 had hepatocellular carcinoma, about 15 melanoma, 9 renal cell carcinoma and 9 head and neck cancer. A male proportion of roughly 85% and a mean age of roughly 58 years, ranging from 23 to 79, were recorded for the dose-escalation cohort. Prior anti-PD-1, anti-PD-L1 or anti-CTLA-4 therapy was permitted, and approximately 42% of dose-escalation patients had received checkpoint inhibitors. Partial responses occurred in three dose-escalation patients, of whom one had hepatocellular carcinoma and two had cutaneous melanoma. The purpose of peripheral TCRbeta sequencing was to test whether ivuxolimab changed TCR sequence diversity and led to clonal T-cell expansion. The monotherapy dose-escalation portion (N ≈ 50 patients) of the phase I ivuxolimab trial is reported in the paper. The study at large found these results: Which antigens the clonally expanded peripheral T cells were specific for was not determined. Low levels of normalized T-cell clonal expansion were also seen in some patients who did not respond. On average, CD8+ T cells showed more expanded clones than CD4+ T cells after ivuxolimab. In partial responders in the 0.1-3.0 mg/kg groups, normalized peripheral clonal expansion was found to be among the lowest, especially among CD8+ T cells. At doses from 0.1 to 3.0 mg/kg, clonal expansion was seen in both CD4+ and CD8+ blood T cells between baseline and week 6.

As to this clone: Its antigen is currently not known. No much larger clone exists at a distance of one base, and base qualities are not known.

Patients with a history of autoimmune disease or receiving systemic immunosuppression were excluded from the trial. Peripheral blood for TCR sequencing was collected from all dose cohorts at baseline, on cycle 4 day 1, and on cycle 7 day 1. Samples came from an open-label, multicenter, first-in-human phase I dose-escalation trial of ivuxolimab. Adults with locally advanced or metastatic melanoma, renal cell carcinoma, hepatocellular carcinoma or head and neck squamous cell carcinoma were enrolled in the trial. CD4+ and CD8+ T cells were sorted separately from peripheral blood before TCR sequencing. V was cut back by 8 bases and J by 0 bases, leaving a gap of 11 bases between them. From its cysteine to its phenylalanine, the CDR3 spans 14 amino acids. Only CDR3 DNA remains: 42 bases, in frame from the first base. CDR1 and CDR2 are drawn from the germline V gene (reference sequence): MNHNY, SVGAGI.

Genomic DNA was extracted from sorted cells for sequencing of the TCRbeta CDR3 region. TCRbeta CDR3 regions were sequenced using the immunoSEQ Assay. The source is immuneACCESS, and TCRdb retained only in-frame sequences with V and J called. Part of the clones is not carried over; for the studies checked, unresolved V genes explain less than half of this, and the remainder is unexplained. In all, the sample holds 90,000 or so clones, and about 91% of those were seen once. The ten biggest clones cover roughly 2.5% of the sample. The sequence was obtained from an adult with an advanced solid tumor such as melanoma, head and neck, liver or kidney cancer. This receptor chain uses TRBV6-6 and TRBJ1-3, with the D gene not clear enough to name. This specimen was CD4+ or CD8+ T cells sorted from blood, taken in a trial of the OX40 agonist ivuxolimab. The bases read TGTGCCAGCGTCTACAGCGCCTCTGGAAACACCATATATTTT. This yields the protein CASVYSASGNTIYF.